This entry concerns a single T cell receptor beta chain. Second-dose intervals of approximately 4 or approximately 12 weeks were pooled. The source of the sample is a study of T cell responses to AZD1222 COVID-19 vaccine. The data were produced by immunoSEQ multiplex PCR, yet TCRdb's version contains in-frame clones alone and is incomplete. The table records some 60,000 clones, approximately 80% of them present only once. The CDR3 is 14 amino acids. CDR1 and CDR2 from the germline V gene are SGHRS and YFSETQ. Trimming took 5 bases from V and 2 from J, leaving 13 bases between them. Sequenced material: peripheral blood, taken 28 days after the second AZD1222 dose. This chain joins TRBV5-1 and TRBJ2-5, with D possibly called TRBD1 or TRBD2 (5 bases each). The sequence was collected from an adult who received the AZD1222 COVID-19 vaccine. The CDR3 coding sequence is TGCGCCAGCAGACGTGGGACGACTCAAGAGACCCAGTACTTC. Translated, it gives CASRRGTTQETQYF.